Following are 29 T cell receptor beta chains from one sample sequenced in a study of blood T cell repertoires in COVID-19. This table comes from immunoSEQ multiplex PCR, and its TCRdb copy is limited to in-frame clones, with some not included. The table lists 25,000 to 35,000 clones, around four fifths of them singletons. The specimen was peripheral blood. These receptors were collected from a woman in her 70s with active or convalescent COVID-19.

The chain carries TRBV11-3 and TRBJ2-3, with D hard to call. Germline V CDR1 and CDR2: SGHNT, YENEEA. V gave up 1 base and J gave up 1 base, with 3 bases separating them. The CDR3 length is 13 residues. CDR3 loop: CASSLGGTDTQYF. Written as DNA, the CDR3 is TGTGCCAGCAGCTTAGGCGGCACAGATACGCAGTATTTT.

This clone came up a few times. The chain recombines TRBV3-1 (or the pseudogene TRBV3-2) with TRBJ2-5, with a possible D match to TRBD1 (7 bases). Looked up from germline, CDR1 is LGHDT and CDR2 is YNNKEL (reference sequence). The V end lost 4 bases, the J end lost 4 bases, and 19 bases lay between the germline ends. CDR3 length equals 16 residues. CDR3 DNA: TGTGCCAGCAGCCTCAGGGACAGAGGGACTTTAGAGACCCAGTACTTC. Translated, it gives CASSLRDRGTLETQYF.

In its sample, this clone ranks as medium-sized. The V call is TRBV9, the J call TRBJ1-6; TRBD1 might be the D (6 bases). The germline gives CDR1 SGDLS, CDR2 YYNGEE. The germline V and J ends were trimmed by 2 bases and 10 bases, with 13 bases remaining between them. The CDR3 sequence is 14 residues long. CDR3 sequence (DNA): TGTGCCAGCAGCGTCCTGACAGGCGGGTCACCCCTCCACTTT. Protein sequence: CASSVLTGGSPLHF.

The chain links TRBV18 to TRBJ2-4; maybe TRBD1 (5 bases). Germline V CDR1 and CDR2: KGHSH, LQKENI. V shed 3 bases and J shed 11 bases, with 17 bases lying between them. The CDR3 totals 14 residues. The CDR3: CASSPILGERLQYF. In nucleotides, the CDR3 is TGTGCCAGCTCACCGATCCTAGGGGAAAGGCTTCAGTACTTC. Using reference TRBV18 and TRBJ2-4 for the parts outside the CDR3, the full variable domain is NAGVMQNPRHLVRRRGQEARLRCSPMKGHSHVYWYRQLPEEGLKFMVYLQKENIIDESGMPKERFSAEFPKEGPSILRIQQVVRGDSAAYFCASSPILGERLQYFGAGTRLSVL.

The gene calls are TRBV3-1 (or the pseudogene TRBV3-2) and TRBJ1-4; 7 bases are shared with TRBD1. Germline values: CDR1 LGHDT, CDR2 YNNKEL (reference sequence). V shed 2 bases, J shed 6 bases, and the junction held 12 bases outside the gene matches. The CDR3 loop spans 17 amino acids. In DNA form, the CDR3 reads TGTGCCAGCAGCCAATCCGACGGACTCAGGGGGGATGAAAAACTGTTTTTT. Encoded protein: CASSQSDGLRGDEKLFF.

The V gene is TRBV7-9, the J gene TRBJ2-5; maybe TRBD2 (6 bases). Trimming took off 3 bases at V and 5 bases at J, with 19 bases between the two ends. CDR1 SEHNR and CDR2 FQNEAQ come from the germline V gene (reference sequence). This CDR3 spans 16 amino acids. Here the CDR3 reads CASSLAGTGRRETQYF. The CDR3 coding sequence is TGTGCCAGCAGCTTGGCGGGGACCGGGAGACGTGAGACCCAGTACTTC.

Here the CDR3 reads CASSFARVGRYGYTF. The CDR3 DNA is TGTGCCAGCAGTTTCGCCAGGGTCGGTAGATATGGCTACACCTTC. The V call is TRBV28, the J call TRBJ1-2, with TRBD1 as a possible D gene (5 bases). The CDR3 is made up of 15 amino acids. Germline CDR1 is MDHEN and CDR2 is SYDVKM. The V end was cut by 3 bases, the J end by 5 bases, with 16 bases between.

The chain carries TRBV15 and TRBJ1-6, with 7 nucleotides matching TRBD1. Losses at the gene ends were 4 bases for V and 10 bases for J; bases not matched to a gene: 7. The CDR3 is 14 amino acids. Per germline, CDR1 LNHNV and CDR2 YYDKDF (reference sequence). The CDR3 bases are TGTGCCACCAGCAACGACAGGGTGGGATCACCCCTCCACTTT. It is translated as CATSNDRVGSPLHF.

The V and J genes are TRBV27 and TRBJ1-5; TRBD1 matches at 8 bases. With V trimmed by 6 bases and J by 2 bases, 6 bases remained unmatched. Per the germline V gene, CDR1 is MNHEY and CDR2 is SMNVEV (reference sequence). This CDR3 is 15 amino acids long. In DNA form, the CDR3 reads TGTGCCAGCAGGGTTGGGGGACAGGGCAATCAGCCCCAGCATTTT. Translated, it gives CASRVGGQGNQPQHF.

In this sample, this clone turned up once. J is TRBJ1-4 and V is TRBV3-1 (or the pseudogene TRBV3-2); tentative D call: TRBD1 (5 bases). V dropped 4 bases and J dropped 7 bases, with 13 bases sitting between them. CDR1 LGHDT and CDR2 YNNKEL come from the germline V gene (reference sequence). CDR3 length equals 14 residues. CDR3 sequence: CASSPASQGEKLFF. The CDR3 coding sequence is TGTGCCAGCAGCCCCGCCAGTCAGGGTGAAAAACTGTTTTTT.

The chain uses TRBV3-1 (or the pseudogene TRBV3-2) and TRBJ2-3; D call uncertain. The V end was cut by 1 base, the J end by 6 bases, with 11 bases between. The CDR3 has 14 amino acids. Germline values: CDR1 LGHDT, CDR2 YNNKEL (reference sequence). The CDR3 spells CASSQVGLADTQYF. CDR3 DNA: TGTGCCAGCAGCCAAGTGGGCCTCGCGGATACGCAGTATTTT.

J is TRBJ1-1 and V is TRBV6-5; D uncertain. Trimming cost V 0 bases and J 10 bases, with 12 bases left between them. Germline lookup yields CDR1 MNHEY and CDR2 SVGAGI. This CDR3 comprises 13 residues. CDR3 DNA sequence: TGTGCCAGCAGTTACTCAGGCGCTAGAGTAGCTTTCTTT. Translating gives CASSYSGARVAFF.

CDR3 nucleotides: TGTGCCAGCAGCCAAGCTGCGGGAAGGGCTGGCTACACCTTC. Protein: CASSQAAGRAGYTF. The V call is TRBV14, the J call TRBJ1-2; D is uncertain. Trimming removed 1 base at V and 7 bases at J, with 13 bases between. CDR3 size: 14 residues. Germline V gene sequence: CDR1 SGHDN, CDR2 FVKESK. Full variable domain (outside the CDR3, taken from reference TRBV14 and TRBJ1-2): EAGVTQFPSHSVIEKGQTVTLRCDPISGHDNLYWYRRVMGKEIKFLLHFVKESKQDESGMPNNRFLAERTGGTYSTLKVQPAELEDSGVYFCASSQAAGRAGYTFGSGTRLTVV.

The sample holds one count of this clone. The chain is built from TRBV19 and TRBJ1-2; the match to TRBD1 covers 9 bases. The CDR3 is 17 amino acids. V trimming: 5 bases; J trimming: 7 bases; junction bases outside the gene matches: 17. Per germline, CDR1 LNHDA and CDR2 SQIVND (reference sequence). Written as DNA, the CDR3 is TGTGCCAGTAGTCCCGGGACAGGGATTCCGGGATCGGGTGGCTACACCTTC. Translation: CASSPGTGIPGSGGYTF.

The V call is TRBV6-6, the J call TRBJ1-6, with a possible D match to TRBD1 (5 bases). Germline CDR1 reads MNHNY; CDR2 reads SVGAGI (reference sequence). Trimming shortened V by 4 bases and J by 7 bases, and 14 bases separated the two germline ends. The CDR3 length is 15 residues. The DNA for the CDR3 is TGTGCCAGCAGTTTTGGAGGGACCCTGAATTCACCCCTCCACTTT. Translated, it gives CASSFGGTLNSPLHF.

The V gene is TRBV2, the J gene TRBJ1-6; 10 nucleotides line up with TRBD1. This CDR3 has 17 amino acids. Losses at the gene ends were 3 bases for V and 7 bases for J; bases not matched to a gene: 9. The germline V gene encodes CDR1 SNHLY and CDR2 FYNNEI. CDR3 sequence (DNA): TGTGCCAGCAGTGAGGGACAGGGGATGGTTGGAAATTCACCCCTCCACTTT. It is translated as CASSEGQGMVGNSPLHF.

This chain uses TRBV19 with TRBJ2-5, with 7 bases aligning to TRBD2. CDR3 size: 15 residues. V shed 7 bases, J shed 4 bases, and the junction held 12 bases outside the gene matches. Germline V gene sequence: CDR1 LNHDA, CDR2 SQIVND (reference sequence). The CDR3 loop is CASNSRGGLTETQYF. CDR3 DNA sequence: TGTGCCAGTAATAGTAGGGGAGGGCTTACAGAGACCCAGTACTTC. Together with reference TRBV19 and TRBJ2-5, the CDR3 gives the full variable domain: DGGITQSPKYLFRKEGQNVTLSCEQNLNHDAMYWYRQDPGQGLRLIYYSQIVNDFQKGDIAEGYSVSREKKESFPLTVTSAQKNPTAFYLCASNSRGGLTETQYFGPGTRLLVL.

DNA of the CDR3: TGTGCCAGCAGTTTTTGGCTGAACACTGAAGCTTTCTTT. Residues: CASSFWLNTEAFF. The J gene is TRBJ1-1, the V gene TRBV27; no reliable D call. Per germline, CDR1 MNHEY and CDR2 SMNVEV (reference sequence). The CDR3 extends over 13 amino acids. The V gene lost 3 bases and the J gene lost 0 bases, with 5 bases spanning the gap.

V usage is TRBV24-1 and J usage is TRBJ2-3; tentative D call: TRBD2 (6 bases). The V end lost 7 bases, the J end lost 3 bases, and 10 bases lay between the germline ends. The germline CDR1 and CDR2 sequences are KGHDR and SFDVKD. The CDR3 totals 13 residues. The CDR3, as DNA: TGTGCCACCAGCGGGAGTAAGACAGATACGCAGTATTTT. Protein product: CATSGSKTDTQYF.

The gene calls are TRBV28 and TRBJ1-1, with D uncertain. Trimming removed 7 bases at V and 7 bases at J, with 10 bases between. Germline V gives CDR1 MDHEN, CDR2 SYDVKM. This CDR3 spans 11 amino acids. CDR3 DNA: TGTGCCAGCATGGGGAGTGTTGAAGCTTTCTTT. It yields the protein CASMGSVEAFF.

This chain uses TRBV2 with TRBJ2-4; D might be TRBD1 (5 bases). V was cut by 7 bases and J by 0 bases, with 10 bases left in between. CDR1 SNHLY and CDR2 FYNNEI come from the germline V gene. This CDR3 is built from 14 residues. CDR3 sequence reads: CASMWGTAKNIQYF. The CDR3 DNA reads TGTGCCAGCATGTGGGGCACAGCCAAAAACATTCAGTACTTC.

The chain employs TRBV7-3 and TRBJ2-2; 7 positions match TRBD1. CDR3 size: 15 residues. V was pared by 1 base and J by 5 bases, with 4 bases of the junction left unmatched. Germline V gene data show CDR1 as SGHTA and CDR2 as FQGTGA. The CDR3 spells CASSLKGARTGELFF. The CDR3 nucleotides are TGTGCCAGCAGCTTAAAGGGGGCCCGGACCGGGGAGCTGTTTTTT.

The chain carries TRBV28 and TRBJ1-1, with D uncertain. The V end was cut by 3 bases, the J end by 6 bases, with 23 bases between. Per the germline V gene, CDR1 is MDHEN and CDR2 is SYDVKM. The CDR3 length is 17 residues. The CDR3 spells CASSFLYPSGRHAEAFF. The CDR3 nucleotides are TGTGCCAGCAGTTTCCTATACCCATCTGGTCGACACGCTGAAGCTTTCTTT.

CDR3 coding DNA: TGTGCCAGCAGTTCTTACGGGGGAAATCAGCCCCAGCATTTT. It translates to CASSSYGGNQPQHF. The gene calls are TRBV27 and TRBJ1-5, with D possibly matching TRBD1 (5 bases). The CDR3 contains 14 residues. V lost 4 bases, J lost 4 bases, and 11 bases lay in between. The germline V gene has CDR1 MNHEY and CDR2 SMNVEV (reference sequence).

The V and J genes are TRBV7-8 and TRBJ2-1; D might be TRBD1 (5 bases). Between the trimmed V and J ends, which lost 5 bases and 8 bases, there was a span of 13 bases. CDR3 length: 13 amino acids. Germline CDR1 SGHVS, CDR2 FQNEAQ. CDR3 sequence reads: CASSRPQGDEQFF. Here the CDR3 DNA reads TGTGCCAGCAGCCGACCCCAGGGTGATGAGCAGTTCTTC.

CDR3 bases: TGTGCCAGTAGTATCGCCCGGACACAACCCCTCCACTTT. As protein: CASSIARTQPLHF. V and J are TRBV19 and TRBJ1-6; tentative D call: TRBD1 (5 bases). V lost 3 bases, J lost 12 bases, and 12 bases lay in between. The germline CDR1 and CDR2 sequences are LNHDA and SQIVND (reference sequence). The CDR3 consists of 13 residues.

The chain uses TRBV6-5 and TRBJ2-3, with 7 bases fitting TRBD1. This CDR3 is 15 amino acids long. V dropped 7 bases and J dropped 1; count of bases not matched to a gene: 8. Germline V CDR1 and CDR2: MNHEY, SVGAGI. The CDR3 bases are TGTGCCAGCACTTATGAGGGGGCTGGCACAGATACGCAGTATTTT. It codes for CASTYEGAGTDTQYF.

This chain links TRBV14 with TRBJ2-7, with D possibly TRBD2 on 6 matching bases. This CDR3 comprises 13 residues. V was clipped by 7 bases and J by 5 bases, with 15 bases between them. Germline V lookup: CDR1 SGHDN, CDR2 FVKESK. DNA for the CDR3: TGTGCCAGCAACCCGGGACTCAAAGACGAGCAGTACTTC. Its protein is CASNPGLKDEQYF.

J is TRBJ2-7 and V is TRBV18; 8 nucleotides align to TRBD1. The ends lost 1 base at V and 7 bases at J; junction bases unmatched: 9. Germline V gene sequence: CDR1 KGHSH, CDR2 LQKENI. The CDR3 has 15 residues. The CDR3 DNA reads as TGTGCCAGCTCACCACGGGCAGGGGGCGCGGGTGAGCAGTACTTC. Its translation is CASSPRAGGAGEQYF.